This T cell receptor (beta chain) stems from a study of vaccination effects on CD4 cells after COVID-19. Profiling relied on immunoSEQ multiplex PCR, and the TCRdb table lists in-frame clones only, not all of them. The sample has more than 15,000 clones, 70% to 75% seen once. Findings and limits, study-wide: A shortage of convalescent patients and an absence of early post-infection timepoints characterized the study.

Viral peptide pool expansion of antigen-specific CD4+ T cells preceded sequencing in the ViraFEST assay. Scientists isolated CD4+ T cells after an approximately 10-day culture period ended. PCR showed that the person got SARS-CoV-2 infection at some point between March and December 2020. Trimming took 3 bases from V and 6 from J; bases not matched to a gene: 8. CDR3 size: 15 residues. CDR1 is MNHEY, CDR2 SVGEGT, per germline. As for this clone: Antigen: not known.

The sequence derives from a human donor who had a prior SARS-CoV-2 infection. The chain carries TRBV6-2 or TRBV6-3 and TRBJ2-7; the match to TRBD1 covers 10 bases. The source material was CD4+ T cells from PBMCs cultured with SARS-CoV-2 spike peptides, sampled before COVID-19 vaccination. The CDR3, as DNA: TGTGCCAGCAGTTATAGGTGGGACAGGGGTGGCGAGCAGTACTTC. This codes for CASSYRWDRGGEQYF.